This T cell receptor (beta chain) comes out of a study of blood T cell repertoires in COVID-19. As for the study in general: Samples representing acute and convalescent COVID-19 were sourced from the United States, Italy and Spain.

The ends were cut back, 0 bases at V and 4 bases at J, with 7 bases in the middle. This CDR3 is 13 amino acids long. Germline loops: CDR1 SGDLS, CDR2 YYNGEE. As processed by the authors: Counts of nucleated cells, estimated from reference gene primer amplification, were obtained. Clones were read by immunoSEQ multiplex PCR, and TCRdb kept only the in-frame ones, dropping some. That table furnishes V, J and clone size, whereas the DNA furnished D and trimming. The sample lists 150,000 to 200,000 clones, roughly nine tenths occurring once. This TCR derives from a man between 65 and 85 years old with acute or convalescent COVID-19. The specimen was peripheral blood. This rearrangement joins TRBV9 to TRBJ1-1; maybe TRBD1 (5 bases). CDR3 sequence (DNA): TGTGCCAGCAGCGTAGAAGACAGCACTGAAGCTTTCTTT. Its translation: CASSVEDSTEAFF. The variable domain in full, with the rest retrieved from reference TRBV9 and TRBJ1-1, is DSGVTQTPKHLITATGQRVTLRCSPRSGDLSVYWYQQSLDQGLQFLIQYYNGEERAKGNILERFSAQQFPDLHSELNLSSLELGDSALYFCASSVEDSTEAFFGQGTRLTVV.